Below, one T cell receptor (beta chain) is given with its context. The data were taken from a study of PD-L1 blockade in urothelial cancer. TCRdb keeps only in-frame clones here, not all; method: immunoSEQ multiplex PCR. The sample lists tens of thousands of clones; 70% to 90% were seen once. This clonotype was sampled from a man between 60 and 70 years old with urothelial cancer. Sequences were derived from PBMCs, sampled around atezolizumab (anti-PD-L1) treatment.

As DNA, the CDR3 is TGTGCCAGCAGCCCTTGGGGGCAACCGGGACTAGCGGGGGGTTACCAAGAGACCCAGTACTTC. Translated, it gives CASSPWGQPGLAGGYQETQYF. The V gene is TRBV7-6, the J gene TRBJ2-5; the match to TRBD2 covers 15 bases. Germline assignment: CDR1 SGHVS and CDR2 FNYEAQ. V dropped 5 bases and J dropped 0; count of bases not matched to a gene: 16. The CDR3 runs to 21 residues.